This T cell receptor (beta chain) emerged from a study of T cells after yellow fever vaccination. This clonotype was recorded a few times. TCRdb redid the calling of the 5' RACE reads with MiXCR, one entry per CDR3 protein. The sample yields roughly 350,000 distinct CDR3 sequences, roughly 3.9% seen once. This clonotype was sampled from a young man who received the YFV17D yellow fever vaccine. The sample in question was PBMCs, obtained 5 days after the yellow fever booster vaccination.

In nucleotides, the CDR3 is TGTGCCAGCAGCAAATTAGGTATCTGGCAGGGCCCGAACACTGAAGCTTTCTTT. The encoded protein is CASSKLGIWQGPNTEAFF. This sequence joins TRBV21-1 and TRBJ1-1. TRBV21-1 is shown as a pseudogene. The CDR3 is 18 amino acids.